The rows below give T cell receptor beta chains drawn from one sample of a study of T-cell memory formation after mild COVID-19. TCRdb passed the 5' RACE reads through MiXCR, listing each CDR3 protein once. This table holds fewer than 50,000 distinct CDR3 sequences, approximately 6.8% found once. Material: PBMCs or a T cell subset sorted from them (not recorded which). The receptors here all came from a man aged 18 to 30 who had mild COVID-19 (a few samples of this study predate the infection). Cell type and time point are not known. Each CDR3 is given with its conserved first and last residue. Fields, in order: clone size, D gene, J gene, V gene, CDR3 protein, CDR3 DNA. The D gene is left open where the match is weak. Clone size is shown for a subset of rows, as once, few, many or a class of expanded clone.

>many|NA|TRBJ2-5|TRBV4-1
CASSPEADGRETQYF
TGCGCCAGCAGCCCCGAGGCGGACGGGCGGGAGACCCAGTACTTC
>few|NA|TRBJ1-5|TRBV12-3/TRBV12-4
CASNIEGFRQPQHF
TGTGCCAGCAACATAGAGGGGTTCCGGCAGCCCCAGCATTTT
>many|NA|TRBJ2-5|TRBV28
CATSRVRETQYF
TGTGCCACCTCCAGGGTTAGGGAGACCCAGTACTTC
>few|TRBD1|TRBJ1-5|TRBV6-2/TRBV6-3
CASSEAGTGNYQPQHF
TGTGCCAGCAGCGAGGCCGGGACAGGGAATTATCAGCCCCAGCATTTT
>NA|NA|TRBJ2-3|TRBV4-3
CASSQDLGRYSTDTQYF
TGCGCCAGCAGCCAAGACCTAGGTAGATATAGCACAGATACGCAGTATTTT
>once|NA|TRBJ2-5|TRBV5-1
CASSLVREETQYF
TGCGCCAGCAGCTTGGTCCGGGAAGAGACCCAGTACTTC
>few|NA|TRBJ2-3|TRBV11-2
CASSFGLADGTDTQYF
TGTGCCAGCAGCTTCGGTCTGGCAGACGGAACAGATACGCAGTATTTT
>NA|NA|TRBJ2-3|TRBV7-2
CASLSDTQYF
TGTGCCAGCCTATCAGATACGCAGTATTTT
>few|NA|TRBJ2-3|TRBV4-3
CASSQEGRRNTDTQYF
TGCGCCAGCAGCCAAGAAGGCAGGCGAAACACAGATACGCAGTATTTT
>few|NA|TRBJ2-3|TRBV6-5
CASSPLLPSTDTQYF
TGTGCCAGCAGTCCACTCTTACCATCCACAGATACGCAGTATTTT
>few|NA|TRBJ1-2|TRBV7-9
CASSSVGGGYTF
TGTGCCAGCAGTTCTGTAGGGGGTGGCTACACCTTC
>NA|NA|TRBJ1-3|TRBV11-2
CASSGEVAGNTIYF
TGTGCCAGCTCGGGGGAGGTTGCTGGAAACACCATATATTTT
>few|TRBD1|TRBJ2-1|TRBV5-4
CASSSLSGTGVDEQFF
TGTGCCAGCAGTTCCCTATCCGGGACAGGGGTGGATGAGCAGTTCTTC
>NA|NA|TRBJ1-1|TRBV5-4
CASSPGGTLNTEAFF
TGTGCCAGCAGCCCCGGGGGGACCCTGAACACTGAAGCTTTCTTT
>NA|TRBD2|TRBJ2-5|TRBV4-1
CASSQELAGGPQATQYF
TGCGCCAGCAGCCAAGAACTAGCGGGGGGACCCCAAGCGACCCAGTACTTC
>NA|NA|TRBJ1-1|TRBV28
CASSLGTVMNTEAFF
TGTGCCAGCAGTTTAGGAACTGTCATGAACACTGAAGCTTTCTTT
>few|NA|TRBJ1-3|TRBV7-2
CASSLGGGALGNTIYF
TGTGCCAGCAGCTTAGGGGGGGGTGCCCTTGGAAACACCATATATTTT
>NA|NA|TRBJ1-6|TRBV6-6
CASRGGLSSPLHF
TGTGCCAGCCGGGGGGGGCTTAGTTCACCCCTCCACTTT
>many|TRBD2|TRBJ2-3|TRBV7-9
CASSPLAGFTDTQYF
TGTGCCAGCAGCCCACTAGCGGGGTTCACAGATACGCAGTATTTT
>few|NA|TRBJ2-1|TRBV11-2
CASSSGGYKFF
TGTGCCAGCAGTTCCGGGGGTTATAAGTTCTTC
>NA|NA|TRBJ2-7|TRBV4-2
CASSQDGAGSRQYSYEQYF
TGTGCCAGCAGCCAAGATGGGGCAGGTAGTAGGCAATACTCCTACGAGCAGTACTTC
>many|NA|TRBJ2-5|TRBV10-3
CAISESETQYF
TGTGCCATCAGTGAGTCAGAGACCCAGTACTTC
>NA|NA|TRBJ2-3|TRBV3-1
CASSQDQRGTDTQYF
TGTGCCAGCAGCCAAGATCAGCGGGGCACAGATACGCAGTATTTT
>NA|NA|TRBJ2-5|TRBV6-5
CASTSGGKPGTQYF
TGTGCCAGCACGTCGGGGGGCAAGCCGGGGACCCAGTACTTC
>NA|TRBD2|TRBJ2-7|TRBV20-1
CSARSGLAEYEQYF
TGCAGTGCTAGATCGGGACTAGCGGAGTACGAGCAGTACTTC
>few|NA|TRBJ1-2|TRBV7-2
CASSPVSRGNYGYTF
TGTGCCAGCAGCCCCGTCTCTCGGGGGAACTATGGCTACACCTTC
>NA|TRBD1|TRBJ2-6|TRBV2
CASSGDRVGANVLTF
TGTGCCAGCAGTGGCGACAGGGTTGGGGCCAACGTCCTGACTTTC
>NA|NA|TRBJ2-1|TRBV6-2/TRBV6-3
CASGRDTRINEQFF
TGTGCCAGCGGCCGGGACACCAGGATTAATGAGCAGTTCTTC
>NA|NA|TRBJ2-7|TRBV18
CASSQANYEQYF
TGTGCCAGCTCACAGGCTAACTACGAGCAGTACTTC
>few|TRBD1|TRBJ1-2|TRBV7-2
CASSPGQGYGYTF
TGTGCCAGCAGCCCAGGACAGGGCTATGGCTACACCTTC
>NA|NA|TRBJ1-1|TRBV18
CASSRLTEAFF
TGTGCCAGCTCCCGGTTGACTGAAGCTTTCTTT
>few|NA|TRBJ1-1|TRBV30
CAWSKGLEAEAFF
TGTGCCTGGAGTAAGGGGTTGGAGGCTGAAGCTTTCTTT
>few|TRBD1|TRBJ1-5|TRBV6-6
CASSQTGGRQPQHF
TGTGCCAGCAGTCAGACAGGGGGAAGGCAGCCCCAGCATTTT
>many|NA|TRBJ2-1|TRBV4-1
CASSPGLLGNEQFF
TGCGCCAGCAGCCCGGGACTCCTGGGCAATGAGCAGTTCTTC